The clone carrying this T cell receptor beta chain has a handful of counts. Its antigen is as yet unknown. The sample belongs to a study of blood T cells in healthy people across ages. Overall study: About one barcoded beta molecule was captured per two T cells (by template switching).

Trimming removed 0 bases at V and 5 bases at J, with 8 bases between. The CDR3 runs to 13 residues. Per germline, CDR1 SGHDT and CDR2 YYEEEE. Study results and limitations: Roughly linearly, TCR beta diversity per million T cells fell as age increased. A strong correlation between TCR beta diversity and naive T cell percentage was seen.

Each donor supplied about 9.6 milliliters of peripheral blood. Next came a second PCR, run for about 7 to 12 cycles, which used a sample-barcoded 5' primer along with a J-beta primer mix. TCRdb redid the calling of the 5' RACE reads with MiXCR, one entry per CDR3 protein. The data show about 680,000 distinct CDR3 sequences, with roughly 50% seen just once and roughly a third held by the top ten. This chain joins TRBV5-6 and TRBJ2-5; D unclear. The receptor's source is a woman aged 55-70 years in good health. Material for sequencing was blood. CDR3 region: CASSLVSWETQYF. For the CDR3, the DNA is TGTGCCAGCAGCTTGGTTTCGTGGGAGACCCAGTACTTC.